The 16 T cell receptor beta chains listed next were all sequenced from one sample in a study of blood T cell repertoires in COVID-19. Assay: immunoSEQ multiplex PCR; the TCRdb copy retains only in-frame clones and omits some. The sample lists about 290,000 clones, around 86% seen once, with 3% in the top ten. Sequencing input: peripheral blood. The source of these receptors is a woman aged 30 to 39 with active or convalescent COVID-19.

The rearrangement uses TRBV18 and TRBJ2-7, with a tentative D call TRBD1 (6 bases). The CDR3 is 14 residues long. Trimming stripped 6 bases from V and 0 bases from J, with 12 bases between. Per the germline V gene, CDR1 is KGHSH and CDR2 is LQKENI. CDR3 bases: TGTGCCAGCTCTTCCAGGGGACCCTCCTACGAGCAGTACTTC. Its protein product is CASSSRGPSYEQYF.

The CDR3 reads CSVSRTSGGRGDTQYF. The CDR3 DNA is TGCAGCGTTTCGAGGACTAGCGGGGGGCGGGGAGATACGCAGTATTTT. The gene calls are TRBV29-1 and TRBJ2-3; 14 bases are shared with TRBD2. The CDR3 covers 16 residues. J gave up 5 bases and V 5 bases, and 9 bases lay outside the gene matches. The germline gives CDR1 SQVTM, CDR2 ANQGSEA.

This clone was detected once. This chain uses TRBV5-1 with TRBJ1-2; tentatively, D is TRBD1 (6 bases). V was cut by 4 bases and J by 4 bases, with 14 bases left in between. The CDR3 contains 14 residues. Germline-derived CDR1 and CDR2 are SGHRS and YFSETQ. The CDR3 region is CASSIDRRSYGYTF. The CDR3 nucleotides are TGCGCCAGCAGCATAGACAGGCGATCCTATGGCTACACCTTC.

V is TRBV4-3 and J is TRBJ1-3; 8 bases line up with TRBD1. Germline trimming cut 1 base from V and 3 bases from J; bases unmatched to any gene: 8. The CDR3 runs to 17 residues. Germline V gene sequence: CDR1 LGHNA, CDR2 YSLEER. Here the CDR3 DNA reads TGCGCCAGCAGCCAAGTCGTCCCCGGGACAGGTGGAAACACCATATATTTT. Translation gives CASSQVVPGTGGNTIYF.

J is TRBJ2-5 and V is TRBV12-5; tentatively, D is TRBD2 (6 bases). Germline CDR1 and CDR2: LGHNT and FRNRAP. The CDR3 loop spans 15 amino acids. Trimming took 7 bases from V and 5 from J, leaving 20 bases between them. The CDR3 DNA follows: TGTGCTAGTGCTAGAGGGACGGGGGATGGGGAGACCCAGTACTTC. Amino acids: CASARGTGDGETQYF.

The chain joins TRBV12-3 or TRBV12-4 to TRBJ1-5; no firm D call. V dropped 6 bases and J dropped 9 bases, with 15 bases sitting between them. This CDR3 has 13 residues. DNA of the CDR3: TGTGCCAGCAGGACTAGAGAAGTTGGGCCCCAGCATTTT. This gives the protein CASRTREVGPQHF.

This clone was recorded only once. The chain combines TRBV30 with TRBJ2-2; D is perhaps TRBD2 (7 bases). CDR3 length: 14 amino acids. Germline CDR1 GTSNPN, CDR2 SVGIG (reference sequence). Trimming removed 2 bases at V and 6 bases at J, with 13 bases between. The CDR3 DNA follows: TGTGCCTGGAGTCGAGGGGGGGCCGCCGGGGAGCTGTTTTTT. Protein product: CAWSRGGAAGELFF.

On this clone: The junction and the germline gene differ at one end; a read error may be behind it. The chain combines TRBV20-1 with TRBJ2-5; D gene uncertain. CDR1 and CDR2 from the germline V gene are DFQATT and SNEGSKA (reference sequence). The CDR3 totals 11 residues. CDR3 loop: CSARVPKGQDF. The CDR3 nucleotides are TGCAGTGCTAGAGTTCCGAAAGGTCAGGACTTC.

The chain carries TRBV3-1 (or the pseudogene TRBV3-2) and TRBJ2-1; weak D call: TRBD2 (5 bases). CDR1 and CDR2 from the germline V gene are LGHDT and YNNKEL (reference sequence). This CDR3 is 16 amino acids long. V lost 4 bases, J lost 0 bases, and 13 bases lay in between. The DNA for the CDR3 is TGTGCCAGCAGCCCACGGGGAGCCAGCTCCTACAATGAGCAGTTCTTC. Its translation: CASSPRGASSYNEQFF.

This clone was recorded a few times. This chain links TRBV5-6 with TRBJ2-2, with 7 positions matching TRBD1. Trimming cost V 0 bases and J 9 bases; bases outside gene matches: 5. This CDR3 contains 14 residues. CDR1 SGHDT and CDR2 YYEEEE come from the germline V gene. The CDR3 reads CASSLAQGWWELFF. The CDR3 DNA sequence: TGTGCCAGCAGCTTGGCACAGGGGTGGTGGGAGCTGTTTTTT.

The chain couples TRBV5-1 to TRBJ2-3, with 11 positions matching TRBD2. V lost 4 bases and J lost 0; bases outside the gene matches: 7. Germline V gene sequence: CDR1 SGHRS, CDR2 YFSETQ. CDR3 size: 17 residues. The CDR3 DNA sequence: TGCGCCAGCAGCACGACTAGCGGGGCTCCTAGCACAGATACGCAGTATTTT. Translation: CASSTTSGAPSTDTQYF.

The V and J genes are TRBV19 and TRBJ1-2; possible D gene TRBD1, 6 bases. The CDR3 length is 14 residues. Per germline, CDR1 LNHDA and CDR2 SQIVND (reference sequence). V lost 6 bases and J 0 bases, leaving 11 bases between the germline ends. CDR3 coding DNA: TGTGCCAGTAGGACAGGCTATTCTAACTATGGCTACACCTTC. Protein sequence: CASRTGYSNYGYTF.

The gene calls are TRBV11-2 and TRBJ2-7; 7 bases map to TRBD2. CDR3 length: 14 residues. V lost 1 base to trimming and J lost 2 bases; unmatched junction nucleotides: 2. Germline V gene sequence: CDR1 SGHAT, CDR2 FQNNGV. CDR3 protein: CASSLGRGAYEQYF. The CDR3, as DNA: TGTGCCAGCAGCTTAGGACGGGGGGCCTACGAGCAGTACTTC.

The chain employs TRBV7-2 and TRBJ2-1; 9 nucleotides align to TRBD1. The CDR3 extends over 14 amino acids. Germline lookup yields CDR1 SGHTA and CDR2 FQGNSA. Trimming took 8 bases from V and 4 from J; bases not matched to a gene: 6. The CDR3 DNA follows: TGTGCCAGCCACAGGGGGCTCGCGTACAATGAGCAGTTCTTC. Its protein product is CASHRGLAYNEQFF.

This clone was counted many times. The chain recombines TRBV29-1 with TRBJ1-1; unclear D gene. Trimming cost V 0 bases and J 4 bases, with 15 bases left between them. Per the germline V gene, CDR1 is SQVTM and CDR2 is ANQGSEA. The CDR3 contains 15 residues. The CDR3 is CSVEDPGGTFTEAFF. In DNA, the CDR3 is TGCAGCGTTGAAGATCCAGGAGGCACCTTCACTGAAGCTTTCTTT.

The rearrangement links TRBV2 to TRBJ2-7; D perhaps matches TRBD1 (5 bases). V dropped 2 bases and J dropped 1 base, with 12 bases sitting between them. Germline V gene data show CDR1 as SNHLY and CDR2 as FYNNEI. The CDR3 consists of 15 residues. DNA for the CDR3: TGTGCCAGCAGTGAACCCGTCCAGGGATCCTACGAGCAGTACTTC. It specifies CASSEPVQGSYEQYF.